The entry that follows covers one T cell receptor (beta chain) sequence. These data originate in a study of blood T cell repertoires in COVID-19. Study context: Sources were T cells, B-cell-depleted T cells, or PBMCs; the material itself was cDNA or gDNA.

How the authors handled the data: It was from reference gene primer amplification that nucleated cell counts were estimated. Clones were sequenced by immunoSEQ multiplex PCR, and TCRdb holds only the in-frame ones, with some missing. The DNA gave D and trimming, while V, J and clone size come from that table. The sample yields hundreds of thousands of clones, nearly 90% seen once. The V end lost 6 bases, the J end lost 4 bases, and 10 bases lay between the germline ends. The CDR3 extends over 12 amino acids. Germline assignment: CDR1 GTSNPN and CDR2 SVGIG (reference sequence). Clinical history reported by participants formed the basis on which cohorts were assigned.

Sequencing was done on a sample of PBMCs or T cells enriched from blood (not recorded which). This TCR was sampled from a woman in her 30s who had recovered from COVID-19. This chain connects TRBV30 to TRBJ1-5; unclear D gene. This chain's CDR3 is CACGWRNQPQHF. In nucleotides, the CDR3 is TGTGCCTGCGGTTGGAGGAATCAGCCCCAGCATTTT.